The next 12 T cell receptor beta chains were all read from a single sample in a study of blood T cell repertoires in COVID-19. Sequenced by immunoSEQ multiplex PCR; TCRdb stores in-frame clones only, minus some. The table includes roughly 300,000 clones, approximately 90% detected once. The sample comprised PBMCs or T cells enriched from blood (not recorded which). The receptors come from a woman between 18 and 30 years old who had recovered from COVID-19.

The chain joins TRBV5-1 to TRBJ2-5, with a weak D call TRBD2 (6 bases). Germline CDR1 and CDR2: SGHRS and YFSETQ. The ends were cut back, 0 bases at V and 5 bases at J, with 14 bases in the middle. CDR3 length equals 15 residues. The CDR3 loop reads CASSLVVSGTETQYF. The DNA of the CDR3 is TGCGCCAGCAGCTTGGTAGTTAGCGGTACCGAGACCCAGTACTTC.

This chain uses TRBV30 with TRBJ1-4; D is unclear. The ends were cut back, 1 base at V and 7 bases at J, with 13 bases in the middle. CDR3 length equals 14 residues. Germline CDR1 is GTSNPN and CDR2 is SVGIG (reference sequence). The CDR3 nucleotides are TGTGCCTGGAGTGGGCAGCAACTAGGTGAAAAACTGTTTTTT. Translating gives CAWSGQQLGEKLFF.

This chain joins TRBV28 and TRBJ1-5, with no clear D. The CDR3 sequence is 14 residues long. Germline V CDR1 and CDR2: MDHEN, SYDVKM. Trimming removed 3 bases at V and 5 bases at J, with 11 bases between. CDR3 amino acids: CASSFYGEDQPQHF. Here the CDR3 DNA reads TGTGCCAGCAGTTTTTACGGGGAAGATCAGCCCCAGCATTTT.

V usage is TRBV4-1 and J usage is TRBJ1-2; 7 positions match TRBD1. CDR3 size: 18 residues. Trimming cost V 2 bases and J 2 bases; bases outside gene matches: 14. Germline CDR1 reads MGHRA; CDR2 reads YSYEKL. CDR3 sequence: CASSQMGLRDRENYGYTF. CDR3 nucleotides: TGCGCCAGCAGCCAAATGGGGTTAAGGGACAGAGAAAACTATGGCTACACCTTC.

The CDR3 protein is CASSVYTGDREEDEQYF. The CDR3 region has the DNA TGTGCCAGCAGCGTATATACGGGGGACAGGGAAGAGGACGAGCAGTACTTC. The J gene is TRBJ2-7, the V gene TRBV9; 9 bases match TRBD1. The trim removed 1 base at V and 5 bases at J, leaving 13 bases unmatched. Germline V gives CDR1 SGDLS, CDR2 YYNGEE. The length of the CDR3 is 17 residues.

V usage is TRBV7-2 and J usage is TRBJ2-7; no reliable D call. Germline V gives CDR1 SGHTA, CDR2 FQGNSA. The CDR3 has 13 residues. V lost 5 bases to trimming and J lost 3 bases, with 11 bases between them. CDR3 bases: TGTGCCAGCAGCCCGGCGGTGAACTACGAGCAGTACTTC. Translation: CASSPAVNYEQYF.

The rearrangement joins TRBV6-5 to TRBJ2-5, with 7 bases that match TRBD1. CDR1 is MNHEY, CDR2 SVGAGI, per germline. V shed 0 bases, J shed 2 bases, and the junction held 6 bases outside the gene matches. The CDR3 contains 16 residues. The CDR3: CASSYSGTASQETQYF. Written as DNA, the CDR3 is TGTGCCAGCAGTTACTCTGGGACAGCGTCTCAAGAGACCCAGTACTTC.

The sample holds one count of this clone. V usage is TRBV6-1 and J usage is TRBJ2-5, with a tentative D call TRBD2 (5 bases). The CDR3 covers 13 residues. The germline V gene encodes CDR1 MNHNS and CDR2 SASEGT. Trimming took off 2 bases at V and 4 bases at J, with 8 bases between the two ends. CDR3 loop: CASSENEGETQYF. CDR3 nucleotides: TGTGCCAGCAGTGAAAATGAGGGAGAGACCCAGTACTTC.

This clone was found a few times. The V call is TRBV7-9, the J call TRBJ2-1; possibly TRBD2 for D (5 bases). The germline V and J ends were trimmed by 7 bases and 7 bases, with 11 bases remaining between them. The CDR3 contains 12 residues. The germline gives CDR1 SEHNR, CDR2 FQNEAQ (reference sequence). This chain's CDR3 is CASTPPGNEQFF. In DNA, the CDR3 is TGTGCCAGCACCCCGCCGGGGAATGAGCAGTTCTTC.

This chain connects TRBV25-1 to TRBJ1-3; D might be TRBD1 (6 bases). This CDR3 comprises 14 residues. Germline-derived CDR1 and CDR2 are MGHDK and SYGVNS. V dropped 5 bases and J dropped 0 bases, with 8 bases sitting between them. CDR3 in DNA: TGTGCCAGCAGTTTAGGGGGCTCTGGAAACACCATATATTTT. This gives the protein CASSLGGSGNTIYF.

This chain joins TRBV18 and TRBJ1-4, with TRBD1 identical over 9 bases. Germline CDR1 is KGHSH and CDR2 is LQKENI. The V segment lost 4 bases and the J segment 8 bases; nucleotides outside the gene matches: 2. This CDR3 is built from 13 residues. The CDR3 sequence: CASSRQGGEKLFF. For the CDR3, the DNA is TGTGCCAGCTCACGACAGGGGGGCGAAAAACTGTTTTTT.

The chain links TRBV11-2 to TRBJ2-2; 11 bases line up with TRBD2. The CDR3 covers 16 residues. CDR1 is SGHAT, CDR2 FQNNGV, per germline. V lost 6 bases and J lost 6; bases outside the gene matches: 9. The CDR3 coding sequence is TGTGCCAGCAGGCGTCTAGCGGGGGGCCACTCCGGGGAGCTGTTTTTT. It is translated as CASRRLAGGHSGELFF.